These 14 T cell receptor beta chains originate from one sample sequenced in a study of neoadjuvant anti-PD-1 for oral cavity cancer. Some clones are missing from TCRdb's copy, which holds only in-frame ones; the method was immunoSEQ multiplex PCR. The repertoire holds roughly 20,000 clones, with more than 35% as singletons. Time point noted: after neoadjuvant nivolumab, at surgical resection. Sequenced here: tumor tissue, sampled after nivolumab (anti-PD-1) treatment. The source is a person aged 40-85 years with oral cavity squamous cell carcinoma.

This clone showed up many times. The chain couples TRBV30 to TRBJ2-7; no firm D call. Trimming left V 1 base short and J 4 bases short, with 11 bases between. Germline V lookup: CDR1 GTSNPN, CDR2 SVGIG (reference sequence). The CDR3 has 13 residues. The CDR3 protein is CAWSETGGYEQYF. The CDR3, as DNA: TGTGCCTGGAGTGAAACGGGTGGGTACGAGCAGTACTTC.

This clone came up a few times. This sequence joins TRBV4-2 and TRBJ2-1, with TRBD2 matching over 11 bases. The CDR3 has 16 amino acids. Germline CDR1 is LGHNA and CDR2 is YNFKEQ. V shed 2 bases and J 1 base; nucleotides not matched to a gene: 1. The CDR3 DNA follows: TGTGCCAGCAGCCAAACTAGCGGGGGTTCCTACAATGAGCAGTTCTTC. Its protein product is CASSQTSGGSYNEQFF.

This clone was found a few times. The chain joins TRBV25-1 to TRBJ1-1; TRBD1 might be the D (6 bases). CDR3 length: 14 residues. V gave up 3 bases and J gave up 5 bases, with 13 bases separating them. The V gene's germline CDR1 is MGHDK and CDR2 SYGVNS. The CDR3 sequence is CASSEPGAGTEAFF. CDR3 nucleotide sequence: TGTGCCAGCAGTGAGCCAGGGGCCGGGACTGAAGCTTTCTTT.

This clone showed up just a few times. The V gene is TRBV25-1, the J gene TRBJ2-1, with TRBD1 as a possible D gene (6 bases). Trimming cost V 4 bases and J 3 bases, with 10 bases left between them. In germline, CDR1 is MGHDK, CDR2 SYGVNS. The CDR3 is 14 residues long. The DNA for the CDR3 is TGTGCCAGCAGTGTACAGGGACACTACAATGAGCAGTTCTTC. It encodes CASSVQGHYNEQFF.

There are a few counts of this clone. This chain uses TRBV20-1 with TRBJ2-3; the match to TRBD2 covers 8 bases. Unmatched junction bases numbered 1, after V lost 6 bases and J lost 5 bases. The CDR3 is 11 amino acids. Germline V gene sequence: CDR1 DFQATT, CDR2 SNEGSKA (reference sequence). The CDR3 reads CSAGGVDTQYF. The CDR3 nucleotides are TGCAGTGCCGGGGGGGTAGATACGCAGTATTTT.

This clone was detected only a few times. This chain links TRBV5-1 with TRBJ2-7, with no clear D. Germline lookup yields CDR1 SGHRS and CDR2 YFSETQ. The CDR3 loop spans 11 amino acids. V lost 4 bases to trimming and J lost 6 bases, with 8 bases between them. The CDR3 bases are TGCGCCAGCAGCCAGAATACCGAGCAGTACTTC. Its translation: CASSQNTEQYF.

J is TRBJ2-1 and V is TRBV10-3; 9 bases map to TRBD1. Germline V gene lookup returns CDR1 ENHRY and CDR2 SYGVKD. Trimming removed 7 bases from V and 0 bases from J; junction bases left unmatched: 7. This CDR3 contains 16 residues. The CDR3 DNA reads TGTGCCATCAAGGGGGGACAGGGTAGCTCCTACAATGAGCAGTTCTTC. This encodes CAIKGGQGSSYNEQFF.

In DNA, the CDR3 is TGTGCCAGCAGCTTAGCTCCCACGTACACCGGGGAGCTGTTTTTT. Its translation: CASSLAPTYTGELFF. This chain connects TRBV7-7 to TRBJ2-2, with D unclear. Trimming left V 0 bases short and J 3 bases short, with 8 bases between. Per germline, CDR1 SSHAT and CDR2 FNYEAQ (reference sequence). The CDR3 length is 15 residues.

The chain links TRBV6-5 to TRBJ2-5, with D unclear. The CDR3 is 15 amino acids. Looked up from germline, CDR1 is MNHEY and CDR2 is SVGAGI. The V and J ends lost 2 bases and 2 bases respectively, with 12 bases between them. CDR3 region: CASSYSWGSQETQYF. CDR3 bases: TGTGCCAGCAGTTACAGCTGGGGTTCGCAAGAGACCCAGTACTTC.

The chain combines TRBV29-1 with TRBJ2-3, with 15 bases matching TRBD2. CDR3 length: 14 amino acids. The V gene's germline CDR1 is SQVTM and CDR2 ANQGSEA. V gave up 4 bases and J gave up 7 bases; unmatched junction bases: 3. CDR3 sequence: CSVGTSGGAYTQYF. The CDR3 DNA reads as TGCAGCGTTGGGACTAGCGGGGGGGCTTATACGCAGTATTTT.

The genes are TRBV4-3 and TRBJ2-1, with 10 bases lining up with TRBD1. CDR1 and CDR2 (germline): LGHNA, YSLEER. V was clipped by 4 bases and J by 4 bases; unmatched bases: 7. CDR3 length: 16 amino acids. Written as DNA, the CDR3 is TGCGCCAGCAGCCCCAGGGACAGGGGATCTTACAATGAGCAGTTCTTC. Its protein product is CASSPRDRGSYNEQFF.

This clone was observed a single time. The rearrangement joins TRBV7-9 to TRBJ2-7, with D unresolved. V was trimmed by 3 bases and J by 4 bases, leaving 16 bases between them. Germline lookup yields CDR1 SEHNR and CDR2 FQNEAQ (reference sequence). This CDR3 spans 15 amino acids. The CDR3 loop reads CASSLGTLRGYEQYF. In DNA form, the CDR3 reads TGTGCCAGCAGCTTGGGTACGTTACGAGGTTACGAGCAGTACTTC.

This chain links TRBV13 with TRBJ1-2; 9 bases map to TRBD1. The germline V gene encodes CDR1 PRHDT and CDR2 FYEKMQ (reference sequence). The V gene end was trimmed by 3 bases and the J gene end by 2 bases; junction bases not matched to a gene: 7. CDR3 length: 16 amino acids. As DNA, the CDR3 is TGTGCCAGCAGCTTTGCACAGGGGGCATCGAACTATGGCTACACCTTC. This gives the protein CASSFAQGASNYGYTF.

This clone appeared a few times. V usage is TRBV6-6 and J usage is TRBJ2-7; D not resolved. V gave up 3 bases and J gave up 11 bases, with 5 bases separating them. There are 9 residues in the CDR3. CDR1 is MNHNY and CDR2 is SVGAGI in the germline V gene (reference sequence). This chain's CDR3 is CASSYVEYF. The DNA for the CDR3 is TGTGCCAGCAGTTATGTGGAGTACTTC.